This passage covers 32 T cell receptor beta chains from one sample sequenced in a study of metastatic and nonmetastatic thyroid tumors. Thyroid surgery was preceded by no treatment in any patient. TCRdb re-processed the PCR reads through MiXCR. Of around 12,000 clones in the sample, about 32% were seen once. What was sequenced was tumor tissue. All receptors come from a female donor with papillary thyroid cancer or a benign thyroid nodule (not recorded which). Some clones in this sample may be carry-over from other donors' samples.

With respect to this clone: The junction departs from germline at one end; a sequencing error may be responsible. The rearrangement joins TRBV5-6 to TRBJ2-5; a weak D match, TRBD2 (6 bases). This CDR3 contains 16 residues. CDR1 and CDR2 (germline): SGHDT, YYEEEE. CDR3 nucleotide sequence: TGTGCCAGCAGCTACCGGGGGAGGAGCACCAAAGAGACCAAGTACTTC. As protein: CASSYRGRSTKETKYF.

Sample share makes this clone medium-sized. The CDR3, as DNA: TGCGCCAGCAGCCCGACCGGGACAACTTACGAGCAGTACTTC. Translating it yields CASSPTGTTYEQYF. This chain uses TRBV5-1 with TRBJ2-7, with TRBD1 as a possible D gene (6 bases). Trimming cost V 4 bases and J 4 bases, with 15 bases left between them. Germline-derived CDR1 and CDR2 are SGHRS and YFSETQ. The CDR3 runs 14 residues.

By share of the sample, this clone is medium-sized. The V gene is TRBV7-2, the J gene TRBJ2-1; D remains unclear. The length of the CDR3 is 11 residues. The germline V gene has CDR1 SGHTA and CDR2 FQGNSA. Trimming took off 3 bases at V and 8 bases at J, with 5 bases between the two ends. Here the CDR3 DNA reads TGTGCCAGCAGCTTTAGTCATGAGCAGTTCTTC. This sequence encodes CASSFSHEQFF.

In this sample, this clone turned up a few times. CDR3 loop: CASGTETQYF. CDR3 DNA sequence: TGTGCCAGCGGGACTGAGACCCAGTACTTC. The V and J genes are TRBV6-1 and TRBJ2-5; D perhaps matches TRBD2 (6 bases). Per germline, CDR1 MNHNS and CDR2 SASEGT. The CDR3 extends over 10 amino acids. Trimming removed 8 bases at V and 5 bases at J, with 6 bases between.

By sample fraction, this clone is medium-sized. The chain joins TRBV2 to TRBJ1-5; D might be TRBD1 (5 bases). The CDR3 totals 12 residues. Trimming pared 6 bases from V and 9 bases from J, leaving 12 bases between. Germline V CDR1 and CDR2: SNHLY, FYNNEI. The CDR3 is CASSDGTSPQHF. DNA of the CDR3: TGTGCCAGCAGCGATGGGACGTCGCCCCAGCATTTT.

This clone was seen a few times. The chain recombines TRBV6-1 with TRBJ2-7, with D perhaps being TRBD1 or TRBD2 (5 bases each). CDR1 is MNHNS, CDR2 SASEGT, per germline. The length of the CDR3 is 11 residues. V lost 5 bases, J lost 6 bases, and 8 bases lay in between. The CDR3 DNA reads as TGTGCCAGCAGTCTTGGGACCGAGCAGTACTTC. It is translated as CASSLGTEQYF.

Within the sample, this clone is medium-sized. This rearrangement joins TRBV30 to TRBJ2-7, with 9 bases lining up with TRBD2. V was pared by 0 bases and J by 3 bases, with 0 bases of the junction left unmatched. Germline CDR1 reads GTSNPN; CDR2 reads SVGIG (reference sequence). CDR3 length: 13 residues. CDR3 in amino acids: CAWSVAGGYEQYF. For the CDR3, the DNA is TGTGCCTGGAGTGTAGCGGGGGGCTACGAGCAGTACTTC.

V usage is TRBV7-2 and J usage is TRBJ1-2, with TRBD1 as a possible D gene (6 bases). CDR3 length: 15 amino acids. Germline V CDR1 and CDR2: SGHTA, FQGNSA. The ends were cut back, 4 bases at V and 2 bases at J, with 14 bases in the middle. In nucleotides, the CDR3 is TGTGCCAGCAGCTCGTCTGCGAGGGGGAACTATGGCTACACCTTC. Encoded protein: CASSSSARGNYGYTF.

This clone was detected only a few times. The chain has TRBV10-1 and TRBJ2-3; no clear D gene. Germline assignment: CDR1 WNHNN and CDR2 SYGVQD (reference sequence). With 5 bases removed from V and 6 bases from J, the gap between germline ends came to 12 bases. The CDR3 totals 13 residues. The chain's CDR3 is CASSQYGRDTQYF. CDR3 sequence (DNA): TGCGCCAGCAGTCAGTATGGTCGTGATACGCAGTATTTT.

The chain has TRBV5-1 and TRBJ1-1, with TRBD1 matching over 10 bases. The CDR3 totals 15 residues. Trimming took 5 bases from V and 3 from J; bases not matched to a gene: 7. Germline CDR1 reads SGHRS; CDR2 reads YFSETQ. The CDR3 bases are TGCGCCAGCAGGACAGGGGGCAGGGAGGACACTGAAGCTTTCTTT. Protein: CASRTGGREDTEAFF.

This chain connects TRBV6-1 to TRBJ2-2; D is undetermined. Trimming took off 7 bases at V and 5 bases at J, with 14 bases between the two ends. The CDR3 is made up of 14 amino acids. Germline V gene lookup returns CDR1 MNHNS and CDR2 SASEGT. The CDR3 loop is CASTSDLLTGELFF. The CDR3 region has the DNA TGTGCCAGCACCTCGGATCTTCTTACCGGGGAGCTGTTTTTT.

This clone was found many times. Here the CDR3 reads CASSLEGDSDYGYTF. The CDR3 DNA sequence: TGTGCCAGCAGCTTGGAGGGAGATAGCGACTATGGCTACACCTTC. This chain connects TRBV5-6 to TRBJ1-2; D unresolved. Germline lookup yields CDR1 SGHDT and CDR2 YYEEEE. CDR3 length: 15 amino acids. V lost 0 bases to trimming and J lost 3 bases, with 12 bases between them.

Sample share makes this clone medium-sized (0.01 to 0.1%). J is TRBJ2-1 and V is TRBV7-2; 9 nucleotides match TRBD2. The V gene's germline CDR1 is SGHTA and CDR2 FQGNSA. The CDR3 covers 18 residues. V gave up 3 bases and J gave up 3 bases; unmatched junction bases: 12. CDR3 DNA sequence: TGTGCCAGCAGCTTCTTTGCTGTAGCGGGAGTCTTCTACAATGAGCAGTTCTTC. Translated: CASSFFAVAGVFYNEQFF.

Concerning this clone itself: The junction does not match germline at one end; this may be a read error. The rearrangement links TRBV28 to TRBJ2-1; 9 bases line up with TRBD2. The CDR3 has 14 amino acids. The V gene's germline CDR1 is MDHEN and CDR2 SYDVKM. The CDR3 spells CASESSGTYSEQFF. The CDR3 bases are TGCGCCAGCGAGTCTAGCGGGACCTACAGTGAGCAGTTCTTC.

This clone has only a few counts. The chain employs TRBV2 and TRBJ1-2, with a weak D call TRBD1 (5 bases). The CDR3 is 13 residues long. Between the trimmed V and J ends, which lost 6 bases and 7 bases, there was a span of 15 bases. The germline gives CDR1 SNHLY, CDR2 FYNNEI. DNA for the CDR3: TGTGCCAGCAGAATAGGGACGGAACCTGGCTACACCTTC. It specifies CASRIGTEPGYTF. Full variable domain (missing parts from reference TRBV2 and TRBJ1-2): EPEVTQTPSHQVTQMGQEVILRCVPISNHLYFYWYRQILGQKVEFLVSFYNNEISEKSEIFDDQFSVERPDGSNFTLKIRSTKLEDSAMYFCASRIGTEPGYTFGSGTRLTVV.

The V gene is TRBV20-1, the J gene TRBJ2-5; 9 positions match TRBD2. The CDR3 is 14 amino acids. Germline V gene data show CDR1 as DFQATT and CDR2 as SNEGSKA (reference sequence). Trimming at V came to 1 base and at J to 1 base, leaving 1 base not matched to a gene. CDR3 residues: CSARGTSVQETQYF. The CDR3 DNA reads TGCAGTGCTAGAGGGACTAGCGTCCAAGAGACCCAGTACTTC.

J is TRBJ2-1 and V is TRBV20-1; D perhaps matches TRBD2 (5 bases). V was cut by 0 bases and J by 3 bases, with 12 bases left in between. The CDR3 sequence is 15 residues long. CDR1 and CDR2 from the germline V gene are DFQATT and SNEGSKA (reference sequence). The CDR3 sequence is CSARESGADYNEQFF. The CDR3 coding sequence is TGCAGTGCTAGAGAAAGCGGAGCTGACTACAATGAGCAGTTCTTC.

This clone was detected only a few times. The rearrangement joins TRBV6-1 to TRBJ1-2; 10 nucleotides align to TRBD1. V was clipped by 7 bases and J by 4 bases; unmatched bases: 6. In germline, CDR1 is MNHNS, CDR2 SASEGT. CDR3 length: 14 amino acids. The CDR3 reads CASTSTGGSYGYTF. Here the CDR3 DNA reads TGTGCCAGCACCTCGACAGGGGGCTCCTATGGCTACACCTTC.

This clone has just a few counts. The chain recombines TRBV4-2 with TRBJ1-2; the match to TRBD1 covers 10 bases. The length of the CDR3 is 17 residues. V shed 5 bases, J shed 4 bases, and the junction held 13 bases outside the gene matches. The germline CDR1 and CDR2 sequences are LGHNA and YNFKEQ. The chain's CDR3 is CASSGTGASRMGYGYTF. The CDR3 DNA sequence: TGTGCCAGCAGCGGGACAGGGGCTTCGCGCATGGGCTATGGCTACACCTTC.

Points on this clone: The junction does not match germline at one end; this may be a read error. This chain connects TRBV5-1 to TRBJ1-2; TRBD1 might be the D (6 bases). Germline loops: CDR1 SGHRS, CDR2 YFSETQ. CDR3 length: 13 amino acids. The CDR3 DNA reads TGCGCCAGCAGCTTCAGGGACAACTGTGGCTACACCTTC. This codes for CASSFRDNCGYTF.

Many counts were recorded for this clone. The genes are TRBV19 and TRBJ1-3; the match to TRBD1 covers 9 bases. The germline V gene has CDR1 LNHDA and CDR2 SQIVND (reference sequence). With V trimmed by 5 bases and J by 2 bases, 10 bases remained unmatched. The CDR3 length is 17 residues. CDR3 residues: CASSLQGASIAGNTIYF. In DNA form, the CDR3 reads TGTGCCAGTAGTCTACAGGGGGCGAGTATAGCTGGAAACACCATATATTTT.

Turning to this clone: This CDR3 fails to terminate in the conserved phenylalanine or tryptophan, so it likely reflects a read error. This chain joins TRBV2 and TRBJ2-1; 12 bases match TRBD2. V lost 7 bases, J lost 4 bases, and 14 bases stayed unmatched. CDR1 is SNHLY and CDR2 is FYNNEI in the germline V gene. The length of the CDR3 is 18 residues. The CDR3 loop reads CASMGESSGRAAYNEQFL. The CDR3 DNA is TGTGCCAGCATGGGGGAGTCTAGCGGGAGGGCCGCATACAATGAGCAGTTCTTA.

The genes are TRBV3-1 and TRBJ1-2, with a weak D call TRBD1 (5 bases). V was trimmed by 4 bases and J by 6 bases, leaving 9 bases between them. Looked up from germline, CDR1 is LGHDT and CDR2 is YNNKEL (reference sequence). CDR3 length equals 12 residues. The CDR3 DNA reads TGTGCCAGCAGCCGAGGGACCGATGGCTACACCTTC. It codes for CASSRGTDGYTF.

Within the sample, this clone is medium-sized. This chain uses TRBV20-1 with TRBJ2-1; 11 nucleotides line up with TRBD2. CDR1 is DFQATT and CDR2 is SNEGSKA in the germline V gene (reference sequence). V trimming: 5 bases; J trimming: 7 bases; junction bases outside the gene matches: 10. This CDR3 has 15 amino acids. CDR3 DNA sequence: TGCAGTGCTCCCCAGCTAGCGGGAGGTAGTAATGAGCAGTTCTTC. Its protein product is CSAPQLAGGSNEQFF.

This clone came up many times. This chain links TRBV4-3 with TRBJ2-5, with 8 positions matching TRBD1. This CDR3 spans 15 amino acids. From germline, CDR1 is LGHNA and CDR2 YSLEER. V shed 1 base, J shed 9 bases, and the junction held 10 bases outside the gene matches. The CDR3 protein is CASSQGKGQATAQYF. The CDR3 DNA is TGCGCCAGCAGCCAAGGGAAGGGACAGGCGACGGCCCAGTACTTC.

This clone is labeled as medium-sized. V gene TRBV12-3 or TRBV12-4 combines with J gene TRBJ2-3; D is ambiguous. The CDR3 has 14 amino acids. The V gene lost 5 bases and the J gene lost 0 bases, with 9 bases spanning the gap. In DNA form, the CDR3 reads TGTGCCAGCAGTCATTCCGGGAGCACAGATACGCAGTATTTT. Amino acids: CASSHSGSTDTQYF.

This clone showed up many times. The chain carries TRBV20-1 and TRBJ1-2; TRBD1 matches at 7 bases. J gave up 4 bases and V 0 bases, and 5 bases lay outside the gene matches. Germline assignment: CDR1 DFQATT and CDR2 SNEGSKA (reference sequence). This CDR3 spans 14 amino acids. The CDR3 reads CSARDQGEVYGYTF. In DNA form, the CDR3 reads TGCAGTGCTAGAGATCAGGGGGAGGTCTATGGCTACACCTTC.

The chain is built from TRBV4-1 and TRBJ2-7; the D gene is possibly TRBD2 (6 bases). Trimming cost V 1 base and J 1 base, with 14 bases left between them. Germline V gene data show CDR1 as MGHRA and CDR2 as YSYEKL. The CDR3 totals 16 residues. DNA of the CDR3: TGCGCCAGCAGCCAAGCACCGGGAGTTAAGTCCTACGAGCAGTACTTC. Translated, it gives CASSQAPGVKSYEQYF.

Judged by abundance, this clone is medium-sized. This rearrangement joins TRBV9 to TRBJ2-3; the D is unclear. The CDR3 extends over 14 amino acids. The V and J ends lost 0 bases and 4 bases respectively, with 9 bases between them. Germline V gene sequence: CDR1 SGDLS, CDR2 YYNGEE. In nucleotides, the CDR3 is TGTGCCAGCAGCGTAGCTACGGCACCAGATACGCAGTATTTT. It translates to CASSVATAPDTQYF.

This clone is categorized as medium-sized (0.01 to 0.1%). V gene TRBV9 combines with J gene TRBJ1-1, with D unclear. The CDR3 extends over 13 amino acids. Trimming removed 0 bases at V and 6 bases at J, with 9 bases between. Germline V gives CDR1 SGDLS, CDR2 YYNGEE. CDR3 region: CASSVAVNAEAFF. CDR3 coding DNA: TGTGCCAGCAGCGTAGCTGTCAACGCTGAAGCTTTCTTT.

A remark on this clone: The CDR3 does not close with the conserved phenylalanine or tryptophan, likely indicating a read error. This chain connects TRBV24-1 to TRBJ2-5; no clear D gene. The CDR3 is made up of 15 amino acids. V dropped 4 bases and J dropped 5 bases, with 16 bases sitting between them. Germline CDR1 KGHDR, CDR2 SFDVKD. The DNA of the CDR3 is TGTGCCACCAGTGACCACGGGTCTTTAAGGGAGACCCAGTACTTA. The encoded protein is CATSDHGSLRETQYL.

This clone has more than one count but fewer than ten. The junction shows a germline mismatch at one end, possibly a read error. This chain uses TRBV6-1 with TRBJ1-1, with D perhaps matching TRBD1 (5 bases). CDR1 and CDR2 from the germline V gene are MNHNS and SASEGT. The CDR3 spans 17 residues. The CDR3 spells CASRADSGPSMNTESFF. CDR3 bases: TGTGCCAGCAGAGCAGACAGTGGGCCATCAATGAACACTGAATCTTTCTTT.